The following is a T cell receptor beta chain sequence with its context. Antigen specificity is unknown. This sample is drawn from a study of cytotoxic CD8 clonotypes in ibrutinib-treated CLL. Study-wide background: Mean values per sample were a few hundred thousand productive templates and tens of thousands of productive rearrangements. Findings and limits, study-wide: Clonality (at baseline) was higher than in age-matched healthy donors and tracked circulating CD8+ T-cell counts. Clonality, elevated at ibrutinib response, dropped back toward baseline at progression.

With 7 bases removed from V and 6 bases from J, the gap between germline ends came to 4 bases. The CDR3 loop spans 10 amino acids. The germline CDR1 and CDR2 sequences are MDHEN and SYDVKM. Deep sequencing aimed at 1 in 200,000 to 1 in 1 million T cells' resolution. TCRdb's table, derived via immunoSEQ multiplex PCR, lists solely in-frame clones and lacks some. The table has 150,000 to 200,000 clones, roughly four fifths seen once. The sample consisted of PBMCs, taken after 12 months of ibrutinib treatment. The chain combines TRBV28 with TRBJ1-5; D ambiguous. This clonotype was sampled from a human donor with chronic lymphocytic leukemia. The CDR3 DNA is TGTGCCAGCAATTTTCAGCCCCAGCATTTT. Amino acid sequence: CASNFQPQHF.